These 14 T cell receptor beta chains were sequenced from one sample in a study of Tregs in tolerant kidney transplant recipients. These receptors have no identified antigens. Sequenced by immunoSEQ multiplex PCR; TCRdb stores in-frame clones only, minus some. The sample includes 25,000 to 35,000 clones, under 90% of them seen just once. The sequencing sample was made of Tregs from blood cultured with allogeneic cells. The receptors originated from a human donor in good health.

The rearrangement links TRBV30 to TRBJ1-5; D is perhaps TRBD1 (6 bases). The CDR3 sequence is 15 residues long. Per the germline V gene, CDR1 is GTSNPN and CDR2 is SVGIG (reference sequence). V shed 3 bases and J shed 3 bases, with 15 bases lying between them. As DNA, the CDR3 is TGTGCCTGGAGCCGAGGGACACTCGCCAATCAGCCCCAGCATTTT. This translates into CAWSRGTLANQPQHF.

The DNA of the CDR3 is TGTGCCAGCTCACCTGGGGGGGTATATGGGAATGAGCAGTTCTTC. Translating it yields CASSPGGVYGNEQFF. The chain employs TRBV18 and TRBJ2-1; 7 bases agree with TRBD2. V lost 3 bases, J lost 7 bases, and 9 bases stayed unmatched. The CDR3 covers 15 residues. Germline V lookup: CDR1 KGHSH, CDR2 LQKENI. Together with reference TRBV18 and TRBJ2-1, the CDR3 gives the full variable domain: NAGVMQNPRHLVRRRGQEARLRCSPMKGHSHVYWYRQLPEEGLKFMVYLQKENIIDESGMPKERFSAEFPKEGPSILRIQQVVRGDSAAYFCASSPGGVYGNEQFFGPGTRLTVL.

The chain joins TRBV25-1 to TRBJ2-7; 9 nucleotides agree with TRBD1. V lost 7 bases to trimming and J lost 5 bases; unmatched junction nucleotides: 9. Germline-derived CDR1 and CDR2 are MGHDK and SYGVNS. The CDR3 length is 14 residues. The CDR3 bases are TGTGCCAGCAAGGGCGTTGGACAGGGGAACGAGCAGTACTTC. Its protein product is CASKGVGQGNEQYF.

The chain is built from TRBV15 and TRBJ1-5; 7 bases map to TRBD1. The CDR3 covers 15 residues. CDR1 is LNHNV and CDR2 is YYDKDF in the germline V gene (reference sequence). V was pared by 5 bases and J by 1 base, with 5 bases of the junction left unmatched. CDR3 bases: TGTGCCACCAGCCCCGGGACAGTGAGCAATCAGCCCCAGCATTTT. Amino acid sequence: CATSPGTVSNQPQHF.

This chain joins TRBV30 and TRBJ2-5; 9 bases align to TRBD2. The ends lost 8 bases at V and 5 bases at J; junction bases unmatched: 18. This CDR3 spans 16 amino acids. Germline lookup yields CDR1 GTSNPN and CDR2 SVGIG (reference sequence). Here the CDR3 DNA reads TGTGCCCGCTCCCATTCGGCTAGCGGGAAGTGGGAGACCCAGTACTTC. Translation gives CARSHSASGKWETQYF.

The CDR3: CASRGAGGADTQYF. CDR3 coding DNA: TGTGCCAGCCGAGGGGCGGGAGGGGCAGATACGCAGTATTTT. The rearrangement joins TRBV6-5 to TRBJ2-3, with 9 bases identical to TRBD2. Germline values: CDR1 MNHEY, CDR2 SVGAGI. The length of the CDR3 is 14 residues. V shed 8 bases and J 4 bases; nucleotides not matched to a gene: 7.

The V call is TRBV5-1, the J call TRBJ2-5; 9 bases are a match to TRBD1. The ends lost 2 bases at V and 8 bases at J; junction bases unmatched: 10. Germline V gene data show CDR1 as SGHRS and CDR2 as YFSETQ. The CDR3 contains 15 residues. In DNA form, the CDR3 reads TGCGCCAGCAGCTTAAACAGGGGGCGCGGGGAAACCCAGTACTTC. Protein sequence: CASSLNRGRGETQYF. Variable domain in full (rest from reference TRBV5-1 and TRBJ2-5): KAGVTQTPRYLIKTRGQQVTLSCSPISGHRSVSWYQQTPGQGLQFLFEYFSETQRNKGNFPGRFSGRQFSNSRSEMNVSTLELGDSALYLCASSLNRGRGETQYFGPGTRLLVL.

This chain's CDR3 is CASSFGTFTDTQYF. For the CDR3, the DNA is TGTGCCAGCAGCTTCGGGACTTTCACAGATACGCAGTATTTT. The chain has TRBV7-2 and TRBJ2-3, with a weak D call TRBD2 (6 bases). This CDR3 has 14 amino acids. Trimming left V 3 bases short and J 2 bases short, with 9 bases between. Germline CDR1 and CDR2: SGHTA and FQGNSA.

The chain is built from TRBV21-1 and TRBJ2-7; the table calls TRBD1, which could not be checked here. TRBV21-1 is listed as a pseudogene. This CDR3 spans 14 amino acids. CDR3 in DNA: TGTGCCAGTTCGCCGGGACAGGCGTTCTACGAGCAGTACTTC. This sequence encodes CASSPGQAFYEQYF.

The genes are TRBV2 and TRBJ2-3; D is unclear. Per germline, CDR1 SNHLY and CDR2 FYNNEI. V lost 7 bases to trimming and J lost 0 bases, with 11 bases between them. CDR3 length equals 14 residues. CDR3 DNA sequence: TGTGCCAGCATTTGGGCGGCTAGCACAGATACGCAGTATTTT. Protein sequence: CASIWAASTDTQYF.

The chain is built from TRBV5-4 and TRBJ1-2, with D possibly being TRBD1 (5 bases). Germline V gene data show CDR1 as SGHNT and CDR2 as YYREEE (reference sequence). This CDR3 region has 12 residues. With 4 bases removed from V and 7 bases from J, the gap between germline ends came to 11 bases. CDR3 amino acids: CASSPVGVGYTF. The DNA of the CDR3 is TGTGCCAGCAGCCCCGTGGGGGTTGGCTACACCTTC.

Here the CDR3 DNA reads TGTGCCAGCAGCTTAGAAATTCCAGGGCTTTCTGGAAACACCATATATTTT. Its translation is CASSLEIPGLSGNTIYF. This sequence joins TRBV7-6 and TRBJ1-3, with a possible D match to TRBD1 (5 bases). The V gene's germline CDR1 is SGHVS and CDR2 FNYEAQ. V was trimmed by 1 base and J by 1 base, leaving 14 bases between them. The CDR3 extends over 17 amino acids.

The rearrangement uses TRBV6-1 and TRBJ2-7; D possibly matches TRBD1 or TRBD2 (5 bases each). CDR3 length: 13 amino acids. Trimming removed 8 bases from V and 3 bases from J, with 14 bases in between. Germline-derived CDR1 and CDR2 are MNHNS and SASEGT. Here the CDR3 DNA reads TGTGCCAGCGGCCGGGACCGACACTACGAGCAGTACTTC. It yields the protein CASGRDRHYEQYF.

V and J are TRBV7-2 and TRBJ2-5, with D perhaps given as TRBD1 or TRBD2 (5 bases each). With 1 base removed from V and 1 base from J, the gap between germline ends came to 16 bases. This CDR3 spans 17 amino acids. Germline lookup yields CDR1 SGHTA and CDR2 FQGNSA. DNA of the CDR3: TGTGCCAGCAGCTTAGTAAGCGGTGGGGCGCTCCAAGAGACCCAGTACTTC. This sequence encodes CASSLVSGGALQETQYF.